This TCR beta chain was sequenced for a study of regulatory T cells in long-lasting Graves disease. This sample's time point: newly diagnosed GD, antithyroid drugs for less than 3 months. The TCR library was prepared using RNA isolated from PBMCs. Recruitment took place at an endocrinology department in Xi'an, China. iRepertoire HTBI primers and Arm-PCR of CDR3 regions built TCR beta libraries. Using its own MiXCR run on the multiplex PCR reads, TCRdb lists one record per CDR3 protein. Of 300,000 to 400,000 distinct CDR3 sequences listed, approximately 16% were seen once; the top ten hold roughly 29%. This same sample was also taken into another study, of T cells in Graves' hyperthyroidism and ophthalmopathy. This second study says: The HTBI primer set was used in a first-round RT-PCR of the TCR CDR3. Most thyroid clonotypes with frequency above 0.001 were detected in blood.

The sequencing here drew on peripheral blood mononuclear cells (PBMCs), taken at new diagnosis, from a patient treated with antithyroid drugs. The sequence was collected from a man aged 35 to 55 with Graves disease.

This CDR3 reads CASSQTSGNNEQFF. CDR3 nucleotide sequence: TGCGCCAGCAGCCAAACGAGTGGGAACAATGAGCAGTTCTTC. This chain joins TRBV5-1 and TRBJ2-1; D gene uncertain. This CDR3 is built from 14 residues. CDR1 and CDR2 (germline): SGHRS, YFSETQ. V was cut by 4 bases and J by 5 bases, with 13 bases left in between.